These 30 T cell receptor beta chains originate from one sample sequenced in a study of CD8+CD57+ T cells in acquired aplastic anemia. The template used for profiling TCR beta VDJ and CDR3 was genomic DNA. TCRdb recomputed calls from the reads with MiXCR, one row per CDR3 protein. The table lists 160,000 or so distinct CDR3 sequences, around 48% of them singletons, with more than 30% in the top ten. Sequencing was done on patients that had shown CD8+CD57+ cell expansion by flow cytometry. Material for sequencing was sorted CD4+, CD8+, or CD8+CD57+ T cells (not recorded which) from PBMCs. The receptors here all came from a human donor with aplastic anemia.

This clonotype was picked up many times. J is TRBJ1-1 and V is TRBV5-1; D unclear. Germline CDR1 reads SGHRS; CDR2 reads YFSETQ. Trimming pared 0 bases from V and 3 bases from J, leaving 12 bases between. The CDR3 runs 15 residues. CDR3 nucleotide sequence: TGCGCCAGCAGCTTGGAACCGGGTGCGGACACTGAAGCTTTCTTT. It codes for CASSLEPGADTEAFF.

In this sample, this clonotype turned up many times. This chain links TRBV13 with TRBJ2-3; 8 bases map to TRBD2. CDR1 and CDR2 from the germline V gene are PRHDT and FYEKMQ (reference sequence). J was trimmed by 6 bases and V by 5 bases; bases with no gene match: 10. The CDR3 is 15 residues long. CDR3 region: CASSPLAGSRDTQYF. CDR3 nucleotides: TGTGCCAGCAGCCCCCTAGCGGGTTCACGGGATACGCAGTATTTT.

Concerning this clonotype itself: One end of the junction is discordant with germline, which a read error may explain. CDR3 nucleotides: TGTGCCACCAGTGACAGGACAGGGTTCGGCCCTGGAAACGCCATATATTTT. It specifies CATSDRTGFGPGNAIYF. The rearrangement joins TRBV24-1 to TRBJ1-3; TRBD1 aligns across 8 bases. CDR1 and CDR2 (germline): KGHDR, SFDVKD. The CDR3 loop spans 17 amino acids.

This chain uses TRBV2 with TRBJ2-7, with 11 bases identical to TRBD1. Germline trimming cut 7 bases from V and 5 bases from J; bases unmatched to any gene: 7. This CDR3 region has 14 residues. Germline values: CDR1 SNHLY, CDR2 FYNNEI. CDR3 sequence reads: CASTTGQGGDEQYF. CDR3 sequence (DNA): TGTGCCAGCACCACGGGACAGGGGGGGGACGAGCAGTACTTC. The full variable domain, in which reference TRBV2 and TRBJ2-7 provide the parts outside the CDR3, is EPEVTQTPSHQVTQMGQEVILRCVPISNHLYFYWYRQILGQKVEFLVSFYNNEISEKSEIFDDQFSVERPDGSNFTLKIRSTKLEDSAMYFCASTTGQGGDEQYFGPGTRLTVT.

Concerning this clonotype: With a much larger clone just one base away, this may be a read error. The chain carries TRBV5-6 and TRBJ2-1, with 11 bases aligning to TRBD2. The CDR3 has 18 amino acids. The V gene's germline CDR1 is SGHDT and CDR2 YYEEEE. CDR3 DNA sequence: TGTGTCAGCAGCGGTGGAACTAGCGGGAGAAGTCCCTACAATGAGCAGTTCTTC. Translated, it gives CVSSGGTSGRSPYNEQFF.

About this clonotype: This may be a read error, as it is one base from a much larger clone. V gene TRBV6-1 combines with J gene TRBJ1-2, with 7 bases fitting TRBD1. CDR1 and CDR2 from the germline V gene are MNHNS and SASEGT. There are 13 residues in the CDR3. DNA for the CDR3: TGTGCCAGCAGTGCTTCAGGGGGGAATGGCTACGCCTTC. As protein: CASSASGGNGYAF.

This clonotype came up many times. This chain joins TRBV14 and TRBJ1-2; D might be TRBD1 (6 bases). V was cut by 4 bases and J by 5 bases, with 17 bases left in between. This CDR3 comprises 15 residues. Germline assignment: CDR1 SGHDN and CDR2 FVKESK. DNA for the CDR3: TGTGCCAGCAGCCCCTCAGGGGCGGCTTTGTATGGCTACACCTTC. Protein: CASSPSGAALYGYTF.

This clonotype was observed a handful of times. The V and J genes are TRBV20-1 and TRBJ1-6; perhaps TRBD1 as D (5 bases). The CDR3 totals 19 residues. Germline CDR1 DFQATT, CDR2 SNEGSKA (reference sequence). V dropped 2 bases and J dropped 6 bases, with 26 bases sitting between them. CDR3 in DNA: TGCAGTGCTAGAAACTTACCAACTTCCGGGACGTCTCCTAATTCACCCCTCCACTTT. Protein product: CSARNLPTSGTSPNSPLHF.

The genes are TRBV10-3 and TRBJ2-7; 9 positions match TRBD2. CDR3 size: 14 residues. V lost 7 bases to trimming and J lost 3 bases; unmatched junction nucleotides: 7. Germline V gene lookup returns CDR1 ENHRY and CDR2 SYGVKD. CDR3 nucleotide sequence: TGTGCCATCAAAGCGGGAGCGGGGGGCTACGAGCAGTACTTC. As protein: CAIKAGAGGYEQYF.

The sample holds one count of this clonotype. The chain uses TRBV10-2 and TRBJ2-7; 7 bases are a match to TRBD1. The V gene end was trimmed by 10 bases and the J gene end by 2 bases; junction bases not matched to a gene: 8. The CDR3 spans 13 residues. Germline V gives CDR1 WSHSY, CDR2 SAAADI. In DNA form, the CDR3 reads TGCGCCACCACACCGGGACAGACCTACGAGCAGTACTTC. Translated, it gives CATTPGQTYEQYF.

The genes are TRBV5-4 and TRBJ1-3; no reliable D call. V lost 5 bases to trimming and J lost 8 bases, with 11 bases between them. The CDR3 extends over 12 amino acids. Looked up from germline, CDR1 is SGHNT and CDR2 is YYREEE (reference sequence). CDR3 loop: CASRQNSHTIYF. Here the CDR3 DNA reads TGTGCCAGCAGACAAAATAGCCACACCATATATTTT.

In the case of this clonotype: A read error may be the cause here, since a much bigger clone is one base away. As DNA, the CDR3 is TGTGGCAGCAGTTACACAGTCCTTGAGGTGCACGAGCAGTACTTC. This sequence encodes CGSSYTVLEVHEQYF. The chain carries TRBV6-5 and TRBJ2-7; D gene unclear. CDR3 length: 15 amino acids. Germline lookup yields CDR1 MNHEY and CDR2 SVGAGI.

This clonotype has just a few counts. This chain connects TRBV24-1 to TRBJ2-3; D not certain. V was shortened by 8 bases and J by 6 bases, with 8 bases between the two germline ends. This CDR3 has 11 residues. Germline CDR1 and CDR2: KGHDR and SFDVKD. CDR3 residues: CATTSGDTQYF. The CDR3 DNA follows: TGTGCCACCACATCCGGGGATACGCAGTATTTT.

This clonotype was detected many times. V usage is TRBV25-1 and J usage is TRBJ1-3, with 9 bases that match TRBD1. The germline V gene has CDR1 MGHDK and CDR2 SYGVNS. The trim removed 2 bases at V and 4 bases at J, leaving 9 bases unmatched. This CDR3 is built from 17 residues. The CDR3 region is CASSEGDWTGVGNTIYF. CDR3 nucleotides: TGTGCCAGCAGTGAAGGAGATTGGACAGGGGTAGGAAACACCATATATTTT.

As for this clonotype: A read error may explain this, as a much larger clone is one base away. The chain's CDR3 is CTSSHGTILASLTYEQYF. The CDR3 DNA reads TGCACCAGCAGCCACGGAACCATCCTAGCGTCTCTTACCTACGAGCAGTACTTC. The chain has TRBV4-1 and TRBJ2-7; D perhaps matches TRBD2 (6 bases). The CDR3 is 18 residues long. Germline lookup yields CDR1 MGHRA and CDR2 YSYEKL.

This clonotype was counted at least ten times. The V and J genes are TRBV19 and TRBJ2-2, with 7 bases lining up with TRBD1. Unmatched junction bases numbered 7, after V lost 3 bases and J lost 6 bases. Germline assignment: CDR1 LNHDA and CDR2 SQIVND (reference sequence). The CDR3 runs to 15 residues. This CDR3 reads CASSIPNRGAGELFF. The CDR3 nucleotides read TGTGCCAGTAGTATCCCTAACAGGGGCGCCGGGGAGCTGTTTTTT.

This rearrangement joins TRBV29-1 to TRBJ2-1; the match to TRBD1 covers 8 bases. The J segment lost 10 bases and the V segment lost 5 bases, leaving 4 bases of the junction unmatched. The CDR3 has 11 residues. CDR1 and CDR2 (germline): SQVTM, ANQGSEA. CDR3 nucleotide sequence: TGCAGCGTTTGGGACAGGAAGGAGCAGTTCTTC. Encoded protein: CSVWDRKEQFF.

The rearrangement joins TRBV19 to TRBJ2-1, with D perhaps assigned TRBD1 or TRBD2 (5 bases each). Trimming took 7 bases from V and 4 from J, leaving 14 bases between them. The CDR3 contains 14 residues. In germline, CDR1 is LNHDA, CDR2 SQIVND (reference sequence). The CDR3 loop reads CASNPGPAYNEQFF. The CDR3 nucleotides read TGTGCCAGTAATCCGGGACCCGCTTACAATGAGCAGTTCTTC. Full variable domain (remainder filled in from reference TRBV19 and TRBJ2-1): DGGITQSPKYLFRKEGQNVTLSCEQNLNHDAMYWYRQDPGQGLRLIYYSQIVNDFQKGDIAEGYSVSREKKESFPLTVTSAQKNPTAFYLCASNPGPAYNEQFFGPGTRLTVL.

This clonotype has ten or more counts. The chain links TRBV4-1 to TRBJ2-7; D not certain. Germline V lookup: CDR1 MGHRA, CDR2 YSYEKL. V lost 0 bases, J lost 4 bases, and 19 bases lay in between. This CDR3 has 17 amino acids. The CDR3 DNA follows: TGCGCCAGCAGCCAAGATTGGGATAGCTGGATGAGGTACGAGCAGTACTTC. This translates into CASSQDWDSWMRYEQYF.

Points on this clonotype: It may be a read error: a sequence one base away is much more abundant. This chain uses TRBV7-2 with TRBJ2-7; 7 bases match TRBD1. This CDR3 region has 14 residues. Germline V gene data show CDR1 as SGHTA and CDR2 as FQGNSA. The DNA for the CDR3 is TGTGCCAGCAACTTAAGGGGGACAGACTACGAGCAGTACTTC. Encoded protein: CASNLRGTDYEQYF.

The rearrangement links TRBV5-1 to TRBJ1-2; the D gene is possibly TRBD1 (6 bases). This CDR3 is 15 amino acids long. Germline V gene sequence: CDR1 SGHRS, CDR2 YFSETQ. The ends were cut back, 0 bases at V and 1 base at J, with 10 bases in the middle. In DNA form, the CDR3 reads TGCGCCAGCAGCTTGGAACAGGGAGGTAACTATGGCTACACCTTC. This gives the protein CASSLEQGGNYGYTF.

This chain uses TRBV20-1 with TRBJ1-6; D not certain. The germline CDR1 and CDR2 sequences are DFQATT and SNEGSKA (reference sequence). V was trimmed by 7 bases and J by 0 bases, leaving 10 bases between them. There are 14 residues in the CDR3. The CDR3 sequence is CSVMISSYNSPLHF. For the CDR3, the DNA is TGCAGTGTGATGATCAGCTCCTATAATTCACCCCTCCACTTT.

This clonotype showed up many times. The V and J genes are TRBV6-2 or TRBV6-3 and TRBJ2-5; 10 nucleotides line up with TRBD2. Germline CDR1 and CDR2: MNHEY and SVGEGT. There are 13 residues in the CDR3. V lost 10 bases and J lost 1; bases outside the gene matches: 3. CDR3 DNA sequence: TGTGCCATTGGACTAGCGGCCCAAGAGACCCAGTACTTC. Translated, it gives CAIGLAAQETQYF.

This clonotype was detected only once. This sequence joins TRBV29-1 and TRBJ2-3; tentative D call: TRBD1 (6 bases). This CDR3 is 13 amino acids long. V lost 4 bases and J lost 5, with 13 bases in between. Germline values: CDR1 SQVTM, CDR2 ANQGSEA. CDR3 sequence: CSVARGRRDTQYF. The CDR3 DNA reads TGCAGCGTTGCCAGGGGCAGGAGAGATACGCAGTATTTT.

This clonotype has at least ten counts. The CDR3 DNA follows: TGTGCCAGCAGCCCCCGGGGGGACAGGGGGGACGAGCAGTACTTC. Its translation: CASSPRGDRGDEQYF. V gene TRBV11-3 combines with J gene TRBJ2-7, with 11 bases that match TRBD1. This CDR3 is 15 amino acids long. After removal of 5 bases from V and 5 bases from J, the junction contained 8 bases not matched to a gene. Germline V gives CDR1 SGHNT, CDR2 YENEEA.

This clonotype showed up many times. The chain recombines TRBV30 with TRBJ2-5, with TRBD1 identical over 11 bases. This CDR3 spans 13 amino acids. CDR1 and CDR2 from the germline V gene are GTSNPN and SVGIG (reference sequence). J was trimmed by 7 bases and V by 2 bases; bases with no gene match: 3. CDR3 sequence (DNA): TGTGCCTGGAGTCCTGGGACAGGGGGGACCCAGTACTTC. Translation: CAWSPGTGGTQYF.

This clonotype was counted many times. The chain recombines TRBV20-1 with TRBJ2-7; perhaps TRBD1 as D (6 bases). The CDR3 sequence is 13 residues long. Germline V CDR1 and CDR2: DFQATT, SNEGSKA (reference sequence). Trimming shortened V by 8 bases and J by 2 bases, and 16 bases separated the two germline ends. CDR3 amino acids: CSTLFGDTYEQYF. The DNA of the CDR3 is TGCAGTACCCTTTTCGGGGACACCTACGAGCAGTACTTC.

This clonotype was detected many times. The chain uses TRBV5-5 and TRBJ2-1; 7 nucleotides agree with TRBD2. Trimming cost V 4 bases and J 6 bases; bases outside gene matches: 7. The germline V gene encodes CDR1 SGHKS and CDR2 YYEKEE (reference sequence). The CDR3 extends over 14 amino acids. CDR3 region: CASSTHTSANEQFF. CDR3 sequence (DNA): TGTGCCAGCAGCACGCACACTAGCGCCAATGAGCAGTTCTTC.

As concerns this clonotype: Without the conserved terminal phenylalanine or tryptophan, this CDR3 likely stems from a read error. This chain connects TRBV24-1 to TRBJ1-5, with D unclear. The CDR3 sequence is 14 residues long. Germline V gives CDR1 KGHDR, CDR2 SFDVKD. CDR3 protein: CAASDEFSNQPQHS. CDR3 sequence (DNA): TGTGCCGCCAGTGATGAGTTTAGCAATCAGCCCCAGCATTCT.

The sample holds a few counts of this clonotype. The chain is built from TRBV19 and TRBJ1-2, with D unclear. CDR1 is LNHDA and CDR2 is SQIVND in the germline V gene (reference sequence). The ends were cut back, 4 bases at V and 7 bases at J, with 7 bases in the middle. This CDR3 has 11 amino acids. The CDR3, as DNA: TGTGCCAGTAGTAGGTCCCTTGGCTACACCTTC. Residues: CASSRSLGYTF. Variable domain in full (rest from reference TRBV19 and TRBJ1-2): DGGITQSPKYLFRKEGQNVTLSCEQNLNHDAMYWYRQDPGQGLRLIYYSQIVNDFQKGDIAEGYSVSREKKESFPLTVTSAQKNPTAFYLCASSRSLGYTFGSGTRLTVV.